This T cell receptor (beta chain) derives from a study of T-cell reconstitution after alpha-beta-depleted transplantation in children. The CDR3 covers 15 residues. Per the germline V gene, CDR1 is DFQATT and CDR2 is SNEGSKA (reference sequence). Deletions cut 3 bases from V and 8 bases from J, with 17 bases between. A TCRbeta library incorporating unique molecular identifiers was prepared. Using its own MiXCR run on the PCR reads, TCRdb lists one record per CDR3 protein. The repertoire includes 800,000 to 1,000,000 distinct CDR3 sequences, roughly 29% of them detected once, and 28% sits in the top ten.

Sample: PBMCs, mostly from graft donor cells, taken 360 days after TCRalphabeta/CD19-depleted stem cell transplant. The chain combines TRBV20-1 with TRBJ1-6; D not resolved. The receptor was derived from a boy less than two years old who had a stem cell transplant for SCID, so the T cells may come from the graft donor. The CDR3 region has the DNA TGCAGTGCTAGTTCGCGGCGACAACTCCATTCACCCCTCCACTTT. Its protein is CSASSRRQLHSPLHF.